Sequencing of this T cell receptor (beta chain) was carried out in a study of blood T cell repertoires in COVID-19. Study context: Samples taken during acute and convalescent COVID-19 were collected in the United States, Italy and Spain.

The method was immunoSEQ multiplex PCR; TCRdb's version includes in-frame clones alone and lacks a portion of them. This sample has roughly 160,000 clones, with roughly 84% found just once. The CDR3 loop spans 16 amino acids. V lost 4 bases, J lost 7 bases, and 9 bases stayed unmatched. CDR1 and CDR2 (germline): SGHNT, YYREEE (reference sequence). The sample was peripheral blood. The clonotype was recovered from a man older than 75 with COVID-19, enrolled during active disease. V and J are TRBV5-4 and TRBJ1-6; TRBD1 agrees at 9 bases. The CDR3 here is CASSPGGQGRNSPLHF. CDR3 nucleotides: TGTGCCAGCAGCCCAGGAGGACAGGGGCGGAATTCACCCCTCCACTTT.